This is a list of T cell receptor beta chains from one sample in a study of cytomegalovirus exposure and HLA in healthy donors. Sequencing was performed with immunoSEQ multiplex PCR; in TCRdb, only in-frame clones are kept and a portion is missing. The repertoire holds roughly 200,000 clones, with 70% to 85% as singletons. Input material: PBMCs. These receptors all stem from a middle-aged woman in good health and CMV-seronegative. Both conserved end residues are trimmed from each CDR3. The order of the fields is V gene, CDR3 length, J gene, CDR3 protein.

v_call: TRBV7-9
cdr3_length: 9
j_call: TRBJ2-3
cdr3_aa: ASSAADTQY

v_call: TRBV28
cdr3_length: 12
j_call: TRBJ1-4
cdr3_aa: ASSSDRAGEKLF

v_call: TRBV6-1
cdr3_length: 12
j_call: TRBJ2-5
cdr3_aa: ASSRLAAGETQY

v_call: TRBV6-1
cdr3_length: 12
j_call: TRBJ1-4
cdr3_aa: ASGSLAGNEKLF

v_call: TRBV12-5
cdr3_length: 13
j_call: TRBJ1-5
cdr3_aa: ASGSRTGRDRPQH

v_call: TRBV6-5
cdr3_length: 13
j_call: TRBJ2-5
cdr3_aa: ASSSTVGIQETQY

v_call: TRBV7-9
cdr3_length: 11
j_call: TRBJ1-1
cdr3_aa: SSSVTGFFEAF

v_call: TRBV18
cdr3_length: 13
j_call: TRBJ1-2
cdr3_aa: ASSPWAGGLDGYT

v_call: TRBV9
cdr3_length: 14
j_call: TRBJ2-3
cdr3_aa: ASSLPRGGDWDTQY

v_call: TRBV7-2
cdr3_length: 11
j_call: TRBJ2-7
cdr3_aa: ASSLNGGDEQY

v_call: TRBV6-5
cdr3_length: 13
j_call: TRBJ1-5
cdr3_aa: ASAPDSLGTQPQH

v_call: TRBV28
cdr3_length: 12
j_call: TRBJ1-2
cdr3_aa: ASSLLQGGDGYT

v_call: TRBV28
cdr3_length: 13
j_call: TRBJ1-3
cdr3_aa: ASSSQALGRNTIY

v_call: TRBV19
cdr3_length: 14
j_call: TRBJ2-5
cdr3_aa: ASTNSLAPRQETQY

v_call: TRBV27
cdr3_length: 13
j_call: TRBJ1-6
cdr3_aa: ASSLRGTYNSPLH

v_call: TRBV7-2
cdr3_length: 11
j_call: TRBJ2-7
cdr3_aa: ASSLVEVYEQY

v_call: TRBV12-5
cdr3_length: 13
j_call: TRBJ2-3
cdr3_aa: ASGLPLAGTDTQY

v_call: TRBV27
cdr3_length: 13
j_call: TRBJ2-2
cdr3_aa: ASTHGGAGTGELF

v_call: TRBV19
cdr3_length: 11
j_call: TRBJ1-4
cdr3_aa: ASSTGTREKLF

v_call: TRBV7-9
cdr3_length: 12
j_call: TRBJ2-5
cdr3_aa: ASSLGSIQETQY

v_call: TRBV11-2
cdr3_length: 12
j_call: TRBJ2-7
cdr3_aa: ASSSPRQGVEQY

v_call: TRBV5-1
cdr3_length: 14
j_call: TRBJ2-1
cdr3_aa: ASTLGTGAMGNEQF

v_call: TRBV28
cdr3_length: 15
j_call: TRBJ1-6
cdr3_aa: ASSLGGGTGTGSPLH

v_call: TRBV7-2
cdr3_length: 13
j_call: TRBJ2-1
cdr3_aa: ASSSRGGTYNEQF

v_call: TRBV5-4
cdr3_length: 11
j_call: TRBJ2-7
cdr3_aa: ASSLGAGSEQY

v_call: TRBV5-6
cdr3_length: 15
j_call: TRBJ2-7
cdr3_aa: ASSLELGGLLSYEQY

v_call: TRBV19
cdr3_length: 13
j_call: TRBJ1-3
cdr3_aa: ASSMGQGAGNTIY

v_call: TRBV19
cdr3_length: 12
j_call: TRBJ2-7
cdr3_aa: ASSPGTGDYEQY

v_call: TRBV10-3
cdr3_length: 13
j_call: TRBJ2-7
cdr3_aa: AISESMVRDPEQY

v_call: TRBV5-4
cdr3_length: 11
j_call: TRBJ1-2
cdr3_aa: ASSLDRKYGYT

v_call: TRBV11-2
cdr3_length: 12
j_call: TRBJ2-3
cdr3_aa: ASSLEEWSDTQY

v_call: TRBV19
cdr3_length: 13
j_call: TRBJ2-1
cdr3_aa: ASSSPGGSYNEQF

v_call: TRBV2
cdr3_length: 13
j_call: TRBJ2-7
cdr3_aa: ASSEAPGTAYEQY

v_call: TRBV27
cdr3_length: 11
j_call: TRBJ2-1
cdr3_aa: ASSLLGLNEQF

v_call: TRBV18
cdr3_length: 12
j_call: TRBJ2-3
cdr3_aa: ASSPSGVSDTQY

v_call: TRBV30
cdr3_length: 14
j_call: TRBJ2-2
cdr3_aa: AWSVLQGRLLGELF

v_call: TRBV7-9
cdr3_length: 13
j_call: TRBJ2-7
cdr3_aa: ASSLVGGVSYEQY

v_call: TRBV5-1
cdr3_length: 14
j_call: TRBJ2-1
cdr3_aa: ASSWRGESSYNEQF

v_call: TRBV28
cdr3_length: 14
j_call: TRBJ2-5
cdr3_aa: ASSLVAPGLQETQY

v_call: TRBV5-6
cdr3_length: 14
j_call: TRBJ1-1
cdr3_aa: ASSSLGDTVNTEAF

v_call: TRBV9
cdr3_length: 12
j_call: TRBJ1-5
cdr3_aa: ASSVQGTDQPQH

v_call: TRBV7-3
cdr3_length: 13
j_call: TRBJ2-5
cdr3_aa: ASSTGTGRQETQY

v_call: TRBV6-5
cdr3_length: 14
j_call: TRBJ2-6
cdr3_aa: ASSYFAGTGANVLT

v_call: TRBV18
cdr3_length: 11
j_call: TRBJ1-1
cdr3_aa: ASSSDRAGEAF

v_call: TRBV2
cdr3_length: 10
j_call: TRBJ2-2
cdr3_aa: ASTDRSGELF

v_call: TRBV6-5
cdr3_length: 11
j_call: TRBJ1-1
cdr3_aa: ASSRDLDTEAF

v_call: TRBV6-5
cdr3_length: 11
j_call: TRBJ2-2
cdr3_aa: ASRKPGSGELF

v_call: TRBV9
cdr3_length: 12
j_call: TRBJ2-3
cdr3_aa: ASNLEGDTDTQY

v_call: TRBV30
cdr3_length: 11
j_call: TRBJ1-4
cdr3_aa: AWRGTGIGKLF